The clone carrying this T cell receptor beta chain appeared a single time. Antigen unknown. These data belong to a study of vaccination and CD4 T cells after COVID-19. Noted treatment: approximately 9-day PBMC culture with coronavirus spike peptide pools or control peptides (ViraFEST assay). This CDR3 contains 16 residues. CDR1 SGHTA and CDR2 FQGTGA come from the germline V gene. V gave up 4 bases and J gave up 2 bases; unmatched junction bases: 10. The Oncomine TCR Beta short-read assay sequenced DNA from cultured CD4+ T cells. TCRdb independently ran MiXCR on the PCR reads; one entry per CDR3 protein. Here the sample spans about 20,000 distinct CDR3 sequences, around 60% being singletons.

The chain is built from TRBV7-3 and TRBJ1-2; 7 bases fit TRBD1. Here the sequenced sample was CD4+ T cells from blood, cultured in vitro, taken after SARS-CoV-2 vaccination. The receptor's source is a human donor who had recovered from COVID-19. In nucleotides, the CDR3 is TGTGCCAGCAGCTCCTCCGGCCCAGGGGGGAACTATGGCTACACCTTC. Protein: CASSSSGPGGNYGYTF.